Listed below are T cell receptor beta chains from one sample, sequenced in a study of early T cells in non-severe SARS-CoV-2 infection. TCRdb reprocessed the 5' RACE reads with MiXCR, giving one entry per CDR3 protein. The profile shows more than 55,000 distinct CDR3 sequences, roughly 13% of them singletons. The sample was whole blood. The receptors derive from an adult who was a healthcare worker with PCR-confirmed SARS-CoV-2 infection or an uninfected control (not recorded which). CDR3s include the opening cysteine and the closing phenylalanine or tryptophan. A D gene is named only where the DNA matches it firmly. Size tells how often a clone was seen (once, few, many) or the class of an expanded clone, and some rows leave it out.

>many|TRBV5-4|TRBJ2-3|TRBD1
CASSGDRGLGADTQYF
TGTGCCAGCAGCGGTGACAGGGGTCTTGGCGCAGATACGCAGTATTTT
>many|TRBV20-1|TRBJ2-7|-
CSARGLTYEQYF
TGCAGTGCTAGGGGGCTGACCTACGAGCAGTACTTC
>-|TRBV9|TRBJ2-1|TRBD2
CASSPLAESSYNEQFF
TGTGCCAGCAGCCCACTAGCGGAGTCCTCCTACAATGAGCAGTTCTTC
>-|TRBV5-5|TRBJ2-5|TRBD2
CASSWETSGGPMETQYF
TGTGCCAGCAGCTGGGAGACTAGCGGGGGCCCGATGGAGACCCAGTACTTC
>few|TRBV2|TRBJ1-1|-
CASSLGVGSEAFF
TGTGCCAGCAGTTTGGGGGTAGGAAGTGAAGCTTTCTTT
>once|TRBV27|TRBJ1-2|TRBD1
CAASGTGGNYGYTF
TGTGCCGCCTCCGGGACAGGGGGCAACTATGGCTACACCTTC
>few|TRBV4-3|TRBJ1-6|-
CASSEGAAYNSPLHF
TGCGCCAGCAGCGAAGGGGCGGCGTATAATTCACCCCTCCACTTT
>many|TRBV11-3|TRBJ2-5|-
CASSLVVGETQYF
TGTGCCAGCAGCTTAGTCGTGGGAGAGACCCAGTACTTC
>few|TRBV7-9|TRBJ2-3|-
CASSLEGSFGTDTQYF
TGTGCCAGCAGCTTAGAGGGTAGTTTTGGCACAGATACGCAGTATTTT
>few|TRBV11-2|TRBJ2-2|TRBD1
CASSFRTGAFTGELFF
TGTGCCAGCAGCTTTAGGACAGGGGCCTTCACCGGGGAGCTGTTTTTT
>-|TRBV3-1|TRBJ1-2|-
CASSQDGDRLYGYTF
TGTGCCAGCAGCCAAGATGGTGACAGGTTATATGGCTACACCTTC
>-|TRBV9|TRBJ1-6|-
CASSVGDTDNSPLHF
TGTGCCAGCAGCGTAGGGGACACGGATAATTCACCCCTCCACTTT
>-|TRBV10-3|TRBJ1-4|-
CVISPGVSTNEKLFF
TGTGTCATCTCCCCAGGCGTATCAACTAATGAAAAACTGTTTTTT
>many|TRBV5-4|TRBJ2-3|TRBD2
CASSTATSAGTDTQYF
TGTGCCAGCAGCACAGCGACTAGCGCCGGCACAGATACGCAGTATTTT
>many|TRBV7-3|TRBJ1-1|-
CASSLNGNPGNTEAFF
TGTGCCAGCAGCTTAAATGGCAATCCAGGGAACACTGAAGCTTTCTTT
>-|TRBV5-4|TRBJ2-5|TRBD2
CASSATSGGAGETQYF
TGTGCCAGCAGCGCGACTAGCGGGGGGGCCGGGGAGACCCAGTACTTC
>many|TRBV4-1|TRBJ1-5|-
CASSQETGNQPQHF
TGCGCCAGCAGCCAAGAGACAGGAAATCAGCCCCAGCATTTT
>-|TRBV5-4|TRBJ2-1|TRBD2
CASSKGLAGSYNEQFF
TGTGCCAGCAGCAAGGGACTAGCGGGGTCCTACAATGAGCAGTTCTTC
>many|TRBV7-3|TRBJ2-1|TRBD1
CASSPGQGIRDEQFF
TGTGCCAGCAGCCCGGGACAGGGGATTAGGGATGAGCAGTTCTTC
>-|TRBV6-6|TRBJ1-5|-
CASSYSRHGGNQPQHF
TGTGCCAGCAGTTACTCGAGACATGGTGGCAATCAGCCCCAGCATTTT
>many|TRBV27|TRBJ2-1|-
CASSLSPNYNEQFF
TGTGCCAGCAGTTTATCGCCTAATTACAATGAGCAGTTCTTC
>few|TRBV21-1|TRBJ1-1|-
CASSNVGVSLNTEAFF
TGTGCCAGCAGCAACGTAGGGGTCTCGCTGAACACTGAAGCTTTCTTT
>many|TRBV11-2|TRBJ2-5|TRBD2
CASSPSWGLPQETQYF
TGTGCCAGCAGCCCTTCGTGGGGACTACCACAAGAGACCCAGTACTTC
>many|TRBV7-8|TRBJ2-5|-
CASSAPTEQETQYF
TGTGCCAGCAGCGCCCCGACAGAGCAAGAGACCCAGTACTTC
>many|TRBV6-1|TRBJ1-5|-
CASSDSYSNQPQHF
TGTGCCAGCAGTGACAGCTATAGCAATCAGCCCCAGCATTTT
>many|TRBV20-1|TRBJ2-1|TRBD1
CSARDGTGDRDEQFF
TGCAGTGCTAGAGACGGGACAGGGGATAGAGATGAGCAGTTCTTC
>-|TRBV9|TRBJ2-3|-
CASSVVPRTRGTDTQYF
TGTGCCAGCAGCGTAGTTCCGCGTACGCGGGGCACAGATACGCAGTATTTT
>many|TRBV10-2|TRBJ1-5|TRBD1
CASRSGQANQPQHF
TGCGCCAGCAGGTCGGGACAGGCCAATCAGCCCCAGCATTTT
>many|TRBV10-1|TRBJ2-2|-
CASSEMRTTAGELFF
TGCGCCAGCAGTGAAATGCGGACTACCGCCGGGGAGCTGTTTTTT
>few|TRBV6-5|TRBJ2-7|TRBD1
CASSEPGTGGPYEQYF
TGTGCCAGCAGTGAACCCGGGACAGGGGGCCCCTACGAGCAGTACTTC
>many|TRBV4-1|TRBJ2-7|-
CASSQDGGGPYEQYF
TGCGCCAGCAGCCAAGATGGGGGGGGGCCCTACGAGCAGTACTTC
>many|TRBV20-1|TRBJ1-2|-
CSAAEGGANYGYTF
TGCAGTGCTGCTGAAGGGGGAGCTAACTATGGCTACACCTTC
>many|TRBV5-6|TRBJ1-2|TRBD1
CASLARQGSYGYTF
TGTGCCAGCCTTGCCCGACAGGGCTCCTATGGCTACACCTTC
>many|TRBV10-3|TRBJ2-7|TRBD2
CAISALDGGLAGGPYEQYF
TGTGCCATCAGCGCTCTGGACGGTGGACTAGCGGGGGGGCCGTACGAGCAGTACTTC
>many|TRBV6-1|TRBJ2-6|-
CASSELWGTSGANVLTF
TGTGCCAGCAGTGAGCTTTGGGGGACTTCTGGGGCCAACGTCCTGACTTTC
>few|TRBV27|TRBJ1-5|-
CASSLSGRQPQHF
TGTGCCAGCAGTTTATCCGGACGGCAGCCCCAGCATTTT
>many|TRBV6-5|TRBJ1-4|-
CASSYQGFNEKLFF
TGTGCCAGCAGTTACCAGGGGTTTAATGAAAAACTGTTTTTT
>many|TRBV2|TRBJ1-1|-
CASIEADMNTEAFF
TGTGCCAGCATCGAGGCGGACATGAACACTGAAGCTTTCTTT
>-|TRBV19|TRBJ2-5|TRBD2
CASSQPGLAGEPGETQYF
TGTGCCAGTAGTCAACCGGGACTAGCGGGGGAGCCGGGAGAGACCCAGTACTTC
>many|TRBV24-1|TRBJ1-4|-
CATSAPSGTRIDHEKLFF
TGTGCCACCAGCGCCCCTTCCGGGACTCGGATAGATCATGAAAAACTGTTTTTT
>many|TRBV9|TRBJ1-1|-
CASSVGGMNTEAFF
TGTGCCAGCAGCGTAGGCGGAATGAACACTGAAGCTTTCTTT
>-|TRBV7-9|TRBJ2-1|-
CASGWDEQFF
TGTGCCAGCGGCTGGGATGAGCAGTTCTTC
>many|TRBV12-3/TRBV12-4|TRBJ1-2|-
CASSLYGNYGYTF
TGTGCCAGCAGTTTATACGGCAACTATGGCTACACCTTC
>-|TRBV29-1|TRBJ1-5|TRBD1
CSVLDRGGQPQHF
TGCAGCGTTCTGGACAGGGGCGGTCAGCCCCAGCATTTT
>many|TRBV3-1|TRBJ2-7|TRBD2
CASSQERLGLASGEQYF
TGTGCCAGCAGCCAAGAGAGGCTCGGACTAGCGTCAGGCGAGCAGTACTTC
>few|TRBV25-1|TRBJ2-5|-
CASSEGGTREETQYF
TGTGCCAGCAGTGAAGGTGGAACCCGGGAGGAGACCCAGTACTTC
>once|TRBV15|TRBJ2-1|-
CATSRDRGRIDEQFF
TGTGCCACCAGCAGAGATAGGGGCAGGATAGATGAGCAGTTCTTC